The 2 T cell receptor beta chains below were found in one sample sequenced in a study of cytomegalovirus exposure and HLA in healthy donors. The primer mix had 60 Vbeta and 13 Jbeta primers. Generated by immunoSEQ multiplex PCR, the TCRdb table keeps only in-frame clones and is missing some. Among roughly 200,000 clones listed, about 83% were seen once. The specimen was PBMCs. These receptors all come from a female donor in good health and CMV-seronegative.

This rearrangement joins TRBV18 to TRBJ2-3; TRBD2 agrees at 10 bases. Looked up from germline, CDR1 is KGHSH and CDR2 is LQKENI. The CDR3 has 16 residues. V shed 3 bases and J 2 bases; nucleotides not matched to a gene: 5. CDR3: CASSPPSGRNTDTQYF. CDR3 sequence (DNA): TGTGCCAGCTCACCTCCTAGCGGGAGAAACACAGATACGCAGTATTTT.

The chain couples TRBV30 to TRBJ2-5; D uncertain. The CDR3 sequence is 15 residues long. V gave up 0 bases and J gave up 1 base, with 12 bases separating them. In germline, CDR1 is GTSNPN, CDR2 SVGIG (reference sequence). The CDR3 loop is CAWSVLSAIQETQYF. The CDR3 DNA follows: TGTGCCTGGAGTGTACTGTCCGCAATCCAAGAGACCCAGTACTTC.